This record covers a single T cell receptor (beta chain). The data originate from a study of blood T cell repertoires in COVID-19. Study summary: The cDNA or gDNA used as material had been derived from T cells, B-cell-depleted T cells, or PBMCs.

Germline lookup yields CDR1 SGHTA and CDR2 FQGTGA. This CDR3 contains 16 residues. V lost 5 bases and J lost 8, with 23 bases in between. Generated by immunoSEQ multiplex PCR, the TCRdb table keeps only in-frame clones and is missing some. The table records about 200,000 clones, roughly 76% of them present only once. The rearrangement joins TRBV7-3 to TRBJ2-3; possibly TRBD2 for D (6 bases). What was sequenced was peripheral blood. The receptor was derived from a human donor in a cohort sampled during active COVID-19. In DNA form, the CDR3 reads TGTGCCAGCAGCCCGACGGGAGTAGGGGTGTCTGTTACGCAGTATTTT. It encodes CASSPTGVGVSVTQYF.